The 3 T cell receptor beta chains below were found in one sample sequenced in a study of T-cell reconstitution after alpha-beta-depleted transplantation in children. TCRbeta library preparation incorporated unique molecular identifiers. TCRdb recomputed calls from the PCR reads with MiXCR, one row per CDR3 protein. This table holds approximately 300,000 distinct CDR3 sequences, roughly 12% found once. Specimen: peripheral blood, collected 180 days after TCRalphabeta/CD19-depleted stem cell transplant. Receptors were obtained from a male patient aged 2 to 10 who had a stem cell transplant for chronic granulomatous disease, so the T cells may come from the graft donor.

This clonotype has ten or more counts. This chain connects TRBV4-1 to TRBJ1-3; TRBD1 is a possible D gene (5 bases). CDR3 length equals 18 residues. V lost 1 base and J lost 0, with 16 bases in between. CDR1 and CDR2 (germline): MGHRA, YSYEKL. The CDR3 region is CASSQVGVISTSGNTIYF. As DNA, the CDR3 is TGCGCCAGCAGCCAAGTGGGGGTGATTTCGACCTCTGGAAACACCATATATTTT.

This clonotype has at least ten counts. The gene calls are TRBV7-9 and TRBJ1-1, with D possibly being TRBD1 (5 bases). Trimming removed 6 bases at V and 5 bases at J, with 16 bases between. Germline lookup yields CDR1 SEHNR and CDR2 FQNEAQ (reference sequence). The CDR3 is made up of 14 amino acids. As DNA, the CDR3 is TGTGCCAGCAGTTCGTTTGGGGGTAGGACTGAAGCTTTCTTT. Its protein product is CASSSFGGRTEAFF.

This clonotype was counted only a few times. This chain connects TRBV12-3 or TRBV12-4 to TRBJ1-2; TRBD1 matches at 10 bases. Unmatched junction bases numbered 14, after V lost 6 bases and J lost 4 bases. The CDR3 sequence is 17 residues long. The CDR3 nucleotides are TGTGCCAGCAGGGGACCGGGACAGGGGAATATTGGCTATGGCTACACCTTC. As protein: CASRGPGQGNIGYGYTF.